The T cell receptor beta chain under discussion was sequenced for a study of CD4 T cells in relation to SARS-CoV-2 and coronaviruses. Study context: No peptide or an HIV-1 Nef peptide pool served as negative control.

The repertoire was sequenced with immunoSEQ multiplex PCR; TCRdb's copy has only in-frame clones and lacks some. Among about 30,000 clones listed, around 72% were seen once. Comment on this clone: Its antigen is as yet unknown.

The CDR3 sequence is 13 residues long. Trimming pared 5 bases from V and 7 bases from J, leaving 15 bases between. Germline values: CDR1 MNHEY, CDR2 SMNVEV (reference sequence). Before the COVID-19 pandemic, during about 2010-2018, CD4+ T cells were taken from unexposed donors. Isolation of CD4+ T cells took place after about eleven days in culture. Fresh IL-2 medium replaced half the medium on days 3 and 7. The sequenced sample consisted of CD4+ T cells from PBMCs, cultured in vitro. This clonotype originated in a human donor in good health. The V call is TRBV27, the J call TRBJ2-7; possibly TRBD2 for D (7 bases). The CDR3 protein is CASSRAGTPEQYF. The CDR3 coding sequence is TGTGCCAGCAGTAGAGCGGGGACACCGGAGCAGTACTTC.